The next 10 T cell receptor beta chains were all read from a single sample in a study of blood T cell repertoires in COVID-19. The method was immunoSEQ multiplex PCR; TCRdb's version includes in-frame clones alone and lacks a portion of them. The repertoire has about 49,000 clones, 70% to 90% of them found once; the top ten carry 13% to 15%. Sequencing was done on a sample of peripheral blood. The source of these receptors is a human donor in a cohort sampled during active COVID-19.

V and J are TRBV11-2 and TRBJ1-1; no reliable D call. This CDR3 region has 16 residues. Trimming took 4 bases from V and 6 from J, leaving 21 bases between them. Germline loops: CDR1 SGHAT, CDR2 FQNNGV. CDR3 nucleotides: TGTGCCAGCAGCTCACTTTCCGGGTCGGGAGCCGCTGAAGCTTTCTTT. Amino acids: CASSSLSGSGAAEAFF.

The gene calls are TRBV5-6 and TRBJ2-3; 9 bases map to TRBD2. V gave up 4 bases and J gave up 1 base; unmatched junction bases: 4. Germline V lookup: CDR1 SGHDT, CDR2 YYEEEE. There are 15 residues in the CDR3. The CDR3 DNA is TGTGCCAGCAGCCCAGTAGCGGGGGGCACAGATACGCAGTATTTT. Its protein product is CASSPVAGGTDTQYF.

The chain recombines TRBV11-2 with TRBJ2-7; 8 bases are a match to TRBD1. Germline CDR1 SGHAT, CDR2 FQNNGV. With 5 bases clipped from V and 6 bases from J, the junction kept 9 bases outside the gene matches. This CDR3 has 14 amino acids. The CDR3 loop reads CASSREDRVGEQYF. The CDR3 DNA reads as TGTGCCAGCAGCCGAGAGGACAGGGTGGGCGAGCAGTACTTC.

The genes are TRBV4-1 and TRBJ2-5, with a tentative D call TRBD2 (5 bases). Per germline, CDR1 MGHRA and CDR2 YSYEKL. CDR3 length: 15 residues. Trimming took 3 bases from V and 5 from J, leaving 16 bases between them. CDR3 region: CASSHGLAVVETQYF. For the CDR3, the DNA is TGCGCCAGCAGCCACGGACTTGCGGTCGTGGAGACCCAGTACTTC.

The chain carries TRBV18 and TRBJ2-2; D is uncertain. Germline values: CDR1 KGHSH, CDR2 LQKENI. Trimming removed 3 bases at V and 1 base at J, with 6 bases between. The length of the CDR3 is 14 residues. The CDR3: CASSPLENTGELFF. CDR3 nucleotides: TGTGCCAGCTCACCTCTAGAGAACACCGGGGAGCTGTTTTTT.

This chain's CDR3 is CASSSTGTGLTETQYF. The DNA for the CDR3 is TGTGCCAGCAGCTCAACCGGGACAGGGTTGACAGAGACCCAGTACTTC. The genes are TRBV7-2 and TRBJ2-5; 9 positions match TRBD1. In germline, CDR1 is SGHTA, CDR2 FQGNSA. This CDR3 is 16 amino acids long. V lost 4 bases to trimming and J lost 4 bases; unmatched junction nucleotides: 10.

The table lists this clone with a count of one. V and J are TRBV6-5 and TRBJ1-1; D not resolved. The germline V and J ends were trimmed by 5 bases and 1 base, with 14 bases remaining between them. The CDR3 loop spans 15 amino acids. Germline CDR1 is MNHEY and CDR2 is SVGAGI. The CDR3 nucleotides read TGTGCCAGCAGTCCATCTCGGACTGGGAACACTGAAGCTTTCTTT. Translating gives CASSPSRTGNTEAFF.

The chain links TRBV18 to TRBJ1-1, with 7 bases that match TRBD1. CDR3 length: 14 residues. Trimming took 3 bases from V and 3 from J; bases not matched to a gene: 4. Germline loops: CDR1 KGHSH, CDR2 LQKENI. CDR3 sequence: CASSPNRGDTEAFF. DNA of the CDR3: TGTGCCAGCTCACCCAACAGGGGTGACACTGAAGCTTTCTTT.

The J gene is TRBJ1-1, the V gene TRBV2, with D unclear. Trimming pared 4 bases from V and 3 bases from J, leaving 15 bases between. This CDR3 region has 15 residues. CDR1 and CDR2 (germline): SNHLY, FYNNEI. The CDR3 sequence: CASSVDSRRDTEAFF. Written as DNA, the CDR3 is TGTGCCAGCAGTGTGGACTCCAGGCGGGACACTGAAGCTTTCTTT.

The J gene is TRBJ2-4, the V gene TRBV4-1; weak D call: TRBD1 (7 bases). Germline V gene sequence: CDR1 MGHRA, CDR2 YSYEKL. CDR3 size: 18 residues. The V gene lost 1 base and the J gene lost 3 bases, with 19 bases spanning the gap. CDR3 coding DNA: TGCGCCAGCAGCCAAGGGGGAGCAGGGGGGTTTGGCAAAAACATTCAGTACTTC. This codes for CASSQGGAGGFGKNIQYF.